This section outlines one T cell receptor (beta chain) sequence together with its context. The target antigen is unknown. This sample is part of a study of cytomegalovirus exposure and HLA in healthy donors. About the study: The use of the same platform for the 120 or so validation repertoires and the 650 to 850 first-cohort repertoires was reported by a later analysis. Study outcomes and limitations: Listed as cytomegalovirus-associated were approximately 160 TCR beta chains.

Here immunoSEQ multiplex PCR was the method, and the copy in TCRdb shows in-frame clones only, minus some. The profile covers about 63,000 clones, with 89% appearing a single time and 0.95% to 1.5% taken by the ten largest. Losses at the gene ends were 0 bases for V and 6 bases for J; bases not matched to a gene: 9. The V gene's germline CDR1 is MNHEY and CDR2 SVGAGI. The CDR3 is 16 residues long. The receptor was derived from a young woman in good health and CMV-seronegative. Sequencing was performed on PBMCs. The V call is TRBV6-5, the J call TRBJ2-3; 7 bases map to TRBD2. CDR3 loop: CASSYSGGWRGDTQYF. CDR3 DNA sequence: TGTGCCAGCAGTTACTCCGGAGGATGGCGGGGGGATACGCAGTATTTT.